Listed below are T cell receptor beta chains from one sample, sequenced in a study of PD-1 blockade in classical Hodgkin lymphoma. Method: immunoSEQ multiplex PCR; TCRdb's copy keeps in-frame clones and lacks some. The data contain roughly 29,000 clones, roughly 80% of them seen just once; the ten biggest clones take up 0.5% to 0.7%. Material: CD4+ T cells from blood, obtained before the fourth cycle of nivolumab. The receptor source for this set is a human donor with classical Hodgkin lymphoma. The CDR3 runs from the conserved cysteine through the conserved F or W. Each record gives: CDR3 protein, CDR3 DNA, D gene, J gene, V gene, clone size. A D gene is named only where the DNA matches it firmly. Size values are once, few and many counts, or a class for expanded clones, and some rows have none.

CDR3aa: CASSSGGGTDTQYF
CDR3nt: TGTGCCAGCAGCTCGGGGGGCGGCACAGATACGCAGTATTTT
d_gene: .
j_gene: TRBJ2-3
v_gene: TRBV7-6
abundance: .

CDR3aa: CASSENLAGVSGELFF
CDR3nt: TGTGCCAGCAGTGAAAATCTAGCGGGGGTTTCCGGGGAGCTGTTTTTT
d_gene: TRBD2
j_gene: TRBJ2-2
v_gene: TRBV6-1
abundance: .

CDR3aa: CASRDGDQPQHF
CDR3nt: TGTGCCAGTAGGGATGGTGATCAGCCCCAGCATTTT
d_gene: .
j_gene: TRBJ1-5
v_gene: TRBV19
abundance: few

CDR3aa: CASSTGGNYGYTF
CDR3nt: TGTGCCAGCAGCACAGGGGGGAACTATGGCTACACCTTC
d_gene: TRBD1
j_gene: TRBJ1-2
v_gene: TRBV4-2
abundance: .

CDR3aa: CASSGTSGGYNEQFF
CDR3nt: TGCGCCAGCAGCGGAACTAGCGGAGGCTACAATGAGCAGTTCTTC
d_gene: TRBD2
j_gene: TRBJ2-1
v_gene: TRBV5-1
abundance: .

CDR3aa: CASRGGELETQYF
CDR3nt: TGTGCCAGCAGAGGTGGGGAGCTGGAGACCCAGTACTTC
d_gene: .
j_gene: TRBJ2-5
v_gene: TRBV28
abundance: .

CDR3aa: CASSPGGSVTSTDTQYF
CDR3nt: TGTGCCAGCAGCCCGGGCGGTAGCGTAACTAGCACAGATACGCAGTATTTT
d_gene: .
j_gene: TRBJ2-3
v_gene: TRBV5-4
abundance: .

CDR3aa: CASTLGQHNTEAFF
CDR3nt: TGTGCCAGCACTCTGGGACAGCATAACACTGAAGCTTTCTTT
d_gene: TRBD1
j_gene: TRBJ1-1
v_gene: TRBV2
abundance: few

CDR3aa: CASSVAGQGATYEQYF
CDR3nt: TGTGCCAGCAGCGTAGCAGGACAGGGAGCCACCTACGAGCAGTACTTC
d_gene: TRBD1
j_gene: TRBJ2-7
v_gene: TRBV9
abundance: .

CDR3aa: CASSIGWDRRNEQFF
CDR3nt: TGTGCCAGTAGTATAGGTTGGGACCGAAGGAATGAGCAGTTCTTC
d_gene: .
j_gene: TRBJ2-1
v_gene: TRBV19
abundance: .

CDR3aa: CGSSGDTGELFF
CDR3nt: TGCGGGTCTAGCGGTGACACCGGGGAGCTGTTTTTT
d_gene: TRBD2
j_gene: TRBJ2-2
v_gene: TRBV29-1
abundance: .

CDR3aa: CASGQAQGEKLFF
CDR3nt: TGCGCCAGCGGACAGGCCCAGGGGGAAAAACTGTTTTTT
d_gene: TRBD1
j_gene: TRBJ1-4
v_gene: TRBV10-2
abundance: .

CDR3aa: CASSPSATYTGNTIYF
CDR3nt: TGTGCCAGCTCACCATCGGCTACATATACTGGAAACACCATATATTTT
d_gene: .
j_gene: TRBJ1-3
v_gene: TRBV18
abundance: .

CDR3aa: CASSLSSGRASEQYF
CDR3nt: TGTGCCAGCAGCTTAAGCTCGGGCAGGGCCTCCGAGCAGTACTTC
d_gene: .
j_gene: TRBJ2-7
v_gene: TRBV7-2
abundance: .

CDR3aa: CASSLRLDEQFF
CDR3nt: TGTGCCAGCAGCTTACGGTTGGATGAGCAGTTCTTC
d_gene: .
j_gene: TRBJ2-1
v_gene: TRBV11-3
abundance: .

CDR3aa: CSAQWRTFDGYTF
CDR3nt: TGCAGCGCCCAATGGCGGACGTTTGATGGCTACACCTTC
d_gene: .
j_gene: TRBJ1-2
v_gene: TRBV29-1
abundance: .

CDR3aa: CASSETGFFYGYTF
CDR3nt: TGTGCCAGCAGCGAAACAGGGTTCTTCTATGGCTACACCTTC
d_gene: .
j_gene: TRBJ1-2
v_gene: TRBV2
abundance: .

CDR3aa: CASSILWVPVANEKLFF
CDR3nt: TGTGCCAGTAGTATTTTGTGGGTCCCGGTAGCTAATGAAAAACTGTTTTTT
d_gene: .
j_gene: TRBJ1-4
v_gene: TRBV19
abundance: .

CDR3aa: CASSPTVNSPLHF
CDR3nt: TGTGCCAGCAGTCCGACGGTGAATTCACCCCTCCACTTT
d_gene: .
j_gene: TRBJ1-6
v_gene: TRBV6-5
abundance: .

CDR3aa: CASSPLGENTEAFF
CDR3nt: TGTGCCAGCTCACCTCTGGGAGAGAACACTGAAGCTTTCTTT
d_gene: .
j_gene: TRBJ1-1
v_gene: TRBV18
abundance: .

CDR3aa: CASRNSGMGPETQYF
CDR3nt: TGTGCCAGCAGGAATAGCGGGATGGGTCCAGAGACCCAGTACTTC
d_gene: TRBD2
j_gene: TRBJ2-5
v_gene: TRBV6-6
abundance: .

CDR3aa: CASSYGTEKLFF
CDR3nt: TGTGCCAGCAGCTACGGGACGGAAAAACTGTTTTTT
d_gene: .
j_gene: TRBJ1-4
v_gene: TRBV7-2
abundance: .

CDR3aa: CASSPLGAGRNEKLFF
CDR3nt: TGTGCCAGCTCACCCCTGGGGGCAGGGAGGAACGAAAAACTGTTTTTT
d_gene: .
j_gene: TRBJ1-4
v_gene: TRBV18
abundance: .

CDR3aa: CASGPGQGLTDTQYF
CDR3nt: TGTGCTAGTGGTCCCGGACAGGGGCTAACAGATACGCAGTATTTT
d_gene: TRBD1
j_gene: TRBJ2-3
v_gene: TRBV12-5
abundance: .